These 30 T cell receptor beta chains share one sample of origin, sequenced in a study of blood T cell repertoires in COVID-19. Using immunoSEQ multiplex PCR, the repertoire was profiled, and TCRdb retains in-frame clones only, with some absent. The table includes more than 250,000 clones, around 86% detected once. The sample was peripheral blood. The receptor set was obtained from a middle-aged man with active or convalescent COVID-19.

For the CDR3, the DNA is TGTGCCAGCAGACCTACAGGGGGCTTAAACTATGGCTACACCTTC. Translation gives CASRPTGGLNYGYTF. The chain uses TRBV28 and TRBJ1-2; 9 positions agree with TRBD1. J was trimmed by 2 bases and V by 6 bases; bases with no gene match: 7. CDR1 and CDR2 (germline): MDHEN, SYDVKM. This CDR3 contains 15 residues.

The V and J genes are TRBV3-1 (or the pseudogene TRBV3-2) and TRBJ1-2, with D possibly matching TRBD1 (5 bases). The germline CDR1 and CDR2 sequences are LGHDT and YNNKEL (reference sequence). This CDR3 spans 16 amino acids. Trimming shortened V by 1 base and J by 6 bases, and 18 bases separated the two germline ends. The CDR3 spells CASSQGTQAFLNGYTF. As DNA, the CDR3 is TGTGCCAGCAGCCAAGGAACACAGGCTTTCCTCAATGGCTACACCTTC.

The chain is built from TRBV5-1 and TRBJ2-3; 9 bases align to TRBD1. Trimming removed 0 bases from V and 5 bases from J; junction bases left unmatched: 7. The CDR3 contains 16 residues. CDR1 is SGHRS, CDR2 YFSETQ, per germline. In DNA, the CDR3 is TGCGCCAGCAGCTTGGCCCCGGGACAGGGAGAAGATACGCAGTATTTT. Translated: CASSLAPGQGEDTQYF.

This rearrangement joins TRBV4-3 to TRBJ2-1, with no clear D. V lost 3 bases and J 4 bases, leaving 10 bases between the germline ends. Germline V gene sequence: CDR1 LGHNA, CDR2 YSLEER. The CDR3 spans 14 residues. As DNA, the CDR3 is TGCGCCAGCAGCCACGCCCAGAAATACAATGAGCAGTTCTTC. Protein product: CASSHAQKYNEQFF.

This rearrangement joins TRBV29-1 to TRBJ2-2, with 7 bases fitting TRBD2. Germline values: CDR1 SQVTM, CDR2 ANQGSEA. V trimming: 5 bases; J trimming: 5 bases; junction bases outside the gene matches: 11. The CDR3 has 15 amino acids. CDR3 residues: CSVIQTRAGTGELFF. The CDR3 DNA follows: TGCAGCGTTATTCAGACTAGAGCGGGGACCGGGGAGCTGTTTTTT.

The rearrangement links TRBV18 to TRBJ2-3; no clear D gene. The CDR3 is 12 amino acids. Germline assignment: CDR1 KGHSH and CDR2 LQKENI. Between the trimmed V and J ends, which lost 3 bases and 4 bases, there was a span of 5 bases. CDR3 region: CASSPYSDTQYF. The CDR3 nucleotides are TGTGCCAGCTCACCCTACTCAGATACGCAGTATTTT.

CDR3 coding DNA: TGTGCCAGCAGCGTAGCGTTACAGGGGGCTCAAGAGACCCAGTACTTC. Protein: CASSVALQGAQETQYF. The V gene is TRBV9, the J gene TRBJ2-5, with TRBD1 matching 9 bases. The V gene end was trimmed by 0 bases and the J gene end by 2 bases; junction bases not matched to a gene: 5. The CDR3 has 16 amino acids. Germline CDR1 is SGDLS and CDR2 is YYNGEE.

The V call is TRBV29-1, the J call TRBJ2-2; D may be TRBD2 (5 bases). CDR1 and CDR2 from the germline V gene are SQVTM and ANQGSEA. The CDR3 totals 13 residues. The germline V and J ends were trimmed by 6 bases and 7 bases, with 15 bases remaining between them. The CDR3 nucleotides are TGCAGCGTCGCGAAGCGGAAGGACGGGGAGCTGTTTTTT. This codes for CSVAKRKDGELFF.

Only a few counts were recorded for this clone. The chain's CDR3 is CASSPGTSGFF. The DNA of the CDR3 is TGTGCCAGCAGCCCAGGGACTAGTGGGTTCTTC. The chain is built from TRBV3-1 (or the pseudogene TRBV3-2) and TRBJ2-1; 8 bases are a match to TRBD2. The CDR3 is made up of 11 amino acids. J lost 15 bases, V lost 4 bases, and 5 bases had no gene match. Per the germline V gene, CDR1 is LGHDT and CDR2 is YNNKEL (reference sequence).

This chain links TRBV28 with TRBJ1-1, with TRBD1 identical over 7 bases. Germline CDR1 MDHEN, CDR2 SYDVKM. Losses at the gene ends were 6 bases for V and 3 bases for J; bases not matched to a gene: 13. The CDR3 contains 16 residues. The chain's CDR3 is CASRAGSGQPYTEAFF. As DNA, the CDR3 is TGTGCCAGCAGGGCCGGATCGGGACAGCCTTACACTGAAGCTTTCTTT.

This clone was recorded once. J is TRBJ2-2 and V is TRBV5-4, with 14 bases that match TRBD2. Looked up from germline, CDR1 is SGHNT and CDR2 is YYREEE (reference sequence). CDR3 length equals 15 residues. The V segment lost 5 bases and the J segment 6 bases; nucleotides outside the gene matches: 3. This chain's CDR3 is CASRETSGGAGELFF. The CDR3 DNA reads TGTGCCAGCAGGGAGACTAGCGGGGGGGCCGGGGAGCTGTTTTTT.

This chain uses TRBV2 with TRBJ1-3; a possible D gene is TRBD1 (6 bases). Germline-derived CDR1 and CDR2 are SNHLY and FYNNEI. The CDR3 has 14 residues. V shed 4 bases and J shed 4 bases, with 11 bases lying between them. CDR3 DNA: TGTGCCAGCAGTGTTCTCCAGGGGGGAAACACCATATATTTT. This translates into CASSVLQGGNTIYF. The complete variable domain, with remaining parts taken from reference TRBV2 and TRBJ1-3, reads EPEVTQTPSHQVTQMGQEVILRCVPISNHLYFYWYRQILGQKVEFLVSFYNNEISEKSEIFDDQFSVERPDGSNFTLKIRSTKLEDSAMYFCASSVLQGGNTIYFGEGSWLTVV.

The chain joins TRBV14 to TRBJ2-1; 11 nucleotides match TRBD2. This CDR3 region has 15 residues. J lost 6 bases, V lost 4 bases, and 5 bases had no gene match. The germline V gene has CDR1 SGHDN and CDR2 FVKESK. DNA of the CDR3: TGTGCCAGCAGCCCTGTAGCGGGAGGGTCCAATGAGCAGTTCTTC. Encoded protein: CASSPVAGGSNEQFF.

The rearrangement joins TRBV10-3 to TRBJ2-2; 8 bases agree with TRBD2. CDR3 length equals 19 residues. J gave up 0 bases and V 5 bases, and 14 bases lay outside the gene matches. The V gene's germline CDR1 is ENHRY and CDR2 SYGVKD. DNA for the CDR3: TGTGCCATCAGTAGACAGCGTTCCGGGACTAGGACGAACACCGGGGAGCTGTTTTTT. Its translation is CAISRQRSGTRTNTGELFF.

The chain links TRBV18 to TRBJ2-3; the match to TRBD2 covers 7 bases. V gave up 5 bases and J gave up 4 bases; unmatched junction bases: 15. The CDR3 spans 17 residues. CDR1 KGHSH and CDR2 LQKENI come from the germline V gene. CDR3 sequence: CASSNTRAGATADTQYF. DNA for the CDR3: TGTGCCAGCTCAAACACGCGGGCGGGAGCGACCGCAGATACGCAGTATTTT.

The chain has TRBV20-1 and TRBJ2-1; tentative D call: TRBD2 (6 bases). Germline values: CDR1 DFQATT, CDR2 SNEGSKA (reference sequence). This CDR3 has 15 residues. V was shortened by 3 bases and J by 9 bases, with 21 bases between the two germline ends. CDR3 nucleotide sequence: TGCAGTGCTAGTAGGGCAGCGGGCCGGATTGGTGAGCAGTTCTTC. It codes for CSASRAAGRIGEQFF.

V and J are TRBV28 and TRBJ2-7; a possible D gene is TRBD2 (5 bases). This CDR3 spans 13 amino acids. Per the germline V gene, CDR1 is MDHEN and CDR2 is SYDVKM. The V and J ends lost 7 bases and 4 bases respectively, with 14 bases between them. CDR3 sequence: CASIPPRGYEQYF. The CDR3 DNA is TGTGCCAGCATCCCGCCGCGAGGGTACGAGCAGTACTTC.

The V gene is TRBV7-2, the J gene TRBJ2-7, with 11 bases that match TRBD2. Trimming at V came to 4 bases and at J to 5 bases, leaving 13 bases not matched to a gene. This CDR3 contains 17 residues. Germline CDR1 reads SGHTA; CDR2 reads FQGNSA. CDR3 sequence reads: CASSWVGSSGGMNEQYF. DNA of the CDR3: TGTGCCAGCAGCTGGGTTGGGTCTAGCGGGGGGATGAACGAGCAGTACTTC.

The chain has TRBV5-1 and TRBJ2-3, with 11 bases aligning to TRBD2. The CDR3 contains 15 residues. CDR1 is SGHRS, CDR2 YFSETQ, per germline. The junction had 4 bases not matched to a gene; V was cut back by 4 bases and J by 3 bases. CDR3 protein: CASSILAGETDTQYF. CDR3 nucleotides: TGCGCCAGCAGCATACTAGCGGGAGAGACAGATACGCAGTATTTT.

The chain uses TRBV7-3 and TRBJ1-6; D possibly corresponds to TRBD1 (5 bases). Trimming removed 3 bases from V and 3 bases from J, with 9 bases in between. This CDR3 region has 15 residues. Germline-derived CDR1 and CDR2 are SGHTA and FQGTGA. The CDR3: CASSFGQGYNSPLHF. The CDR3, as DNA: TGTGCCAGCAGCTTCGGCCAGGGCTATAATTCACCCCTCCACTTT.

The chain uses TRBV6-1 and TRBJ2-2, with D perhaps TRBD1 (7 bases). The germline gives CDR1 MNHNS, CDR2 SASEGT. The CDR3 runs 17 residues. V was shortened by 4 bases and J by 4 bases, with 19 bases between the two germline ends. The CDR3 region is CASSGGTANYPTGELFF. CDR3 bases: TGTGCCAGCAGTGGCGGGACAGCGAATTACCCCACCGGGGAGCTGTTTTTT.

The chain couples TRBV7-9 to TRBJ2-7, with D perhaps matching TRBD2 (6 bases). Germline CDR1 SEHNR, CDR2 FQNEAQ (reference sequence). The CDR3 consists of 15 residues. V was cut by 1 base and J by 3 bases, with 13 bases left in between. Written as DNA, the CDR3 is TGTGCCAGCAGCTTAGTGGTAAGCGGGCGCTACGAGCAGTACTTC. It translates to CASSLVVSGRYEQYF.

This sequence joins TRBV3-1 (or the pseudogene TRBV3-2) and TRBJ2-7; TRBD2 matches at 12 bases. CDR1 is LGHDT, CDR2 YNNKEL, per germline (reference sequence). The CDR3 consists of 17 residues. Trimming took 4 bases from V and 0 from J; bases not matched to a gene: 7. The CDR3 coding sequence is TGTGCCAGCAGCCTAGGACTAGCGGGACTGAGCTCCTACGAGCAGTACTTC. This codes for CASSLGLAGLSSYEQYF.

This clone appeared once. This chain uses TRBV5-6 with TRBJ1-2, with D possibly matching TRBD1 (5 bases). This CDR3 is built from 15 residues. V lost 3 bases, J lost 2 bases, and 14 bases lay in between. Germline loops: CDR1 SGHDT, CDR2 YYEEEE. CDR3 protein: CASSSGPGGNYGYTF. CDR3 DNA: TGTGCCAGCAGCTCCGGGCCGGGGGGGAACTATGGCTACACCTTC.

This sequence joins TRBV12-5 and TRBJ2-5, with 7 bases lining up with TRBD1. Germline-derived CDR1 and CDR2 are LGHNT and FRNRAP. The junction had 9 bases not matched to a gene; V was cut back by 7 bases and J by 4 bases. The CDR3 has 14 amino acids. The CDR3 is CASAQVGGLETQYF. The CDR3 DNA reads as TGTGCTAGTGCCCAAGTAGGGGGCTTAGAGACCCAGTACTTC.

V is TRBV28 and J is TRBJ2-2, with no clear D. The V end lost 7 bases, the J end lost 6 bases, and 15 bases lay between the germline ends. From germline, CDR1 is MDHEN and CDR2 SYDVKM. This CDR3 spans 14 amino acids. As DNA, the CDR3 is TGTGCCAGCAAGACTCAGAAGATGGCCGGGGAGCTGTTTTTT. Translation: CASKTQKMAGELFF.

The J gene is TRBJ2-2, the V gene TRBV18; 10 bases align to TRBD1. The germline CDR1 and CDR2 sequences are KGHSH and LQKENI. V gave up 0 bases and J gave up 4 bases; unmatched junction bases: 2. CDR3 length: 16 amino acids. CDR3 region: CASSPPGQGSTGELFF. As DNA, the CDR3 is TGTGCCAGCTCACCACCGGGACAGGGGTCCACCGGGGAGCTGTTTTTT.

The chain employs TRBV10-2 and TRBJ2-2, with 12 bases identical to TRBD2. Germline V gene sequence: CDR1 WSHSY, CDR2 SAAADI. V gave up 6 bases and J gave up 7 bases; unmatched junction bases: 6. This CDR3 region has 15 residues. The CDR3 reads CASRRTSGTNGELFF. The CDR3 DNA reads TGCGCCAGCAGACGGACTAGCGGGACTAACGGGGAGCTGTTTTTT.

The chain is built from TRBV14 and TRBJ2-1; 7 nucleotides align to TRBD2. V lost 4 bases, J lost 6 bases, and 12 bases stayed unmatched. This CDR3 is built from 16 residues. Germline CDR1 SGHDN, CDR2 FVKESK. CDR3 DNA: TGTGCCAGCAGCCGAATCGGACTAGAAGCTCGCAATGAGCAGTTCTTC. Protein product: CASSRIGLEARNEQFF.

This clone was recorded many times. The rearrangement joins TRBV7-3 to TRBJ2-5; TRBD1 aligns across 7 bases. V trimming: 5 bases; J trimming: 7 bases; junction bases outside the gene matches: 7. The CDR3 loop spans 13 amino acids. Germline V gene lookup returns CDR1 SGHTA and CDR2 FQGTGA. The CDR3 region is CASSQETGATQYF. The CDR3 nucleotides read TGTGCCAGCAGCCAAGAAACAGGGGCGACCCAGTACTTC.